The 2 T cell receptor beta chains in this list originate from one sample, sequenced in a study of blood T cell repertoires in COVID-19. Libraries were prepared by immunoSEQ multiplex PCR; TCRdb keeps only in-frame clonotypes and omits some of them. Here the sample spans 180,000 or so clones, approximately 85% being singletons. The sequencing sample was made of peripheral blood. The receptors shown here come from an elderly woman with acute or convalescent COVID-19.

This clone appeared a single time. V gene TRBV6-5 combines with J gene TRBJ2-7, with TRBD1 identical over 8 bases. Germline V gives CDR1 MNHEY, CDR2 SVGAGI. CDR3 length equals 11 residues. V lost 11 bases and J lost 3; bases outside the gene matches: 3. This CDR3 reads CAHGTGYEQYF. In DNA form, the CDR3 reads TGTGCCCACGGGACAGGCTACGAGCAGTACTTC.

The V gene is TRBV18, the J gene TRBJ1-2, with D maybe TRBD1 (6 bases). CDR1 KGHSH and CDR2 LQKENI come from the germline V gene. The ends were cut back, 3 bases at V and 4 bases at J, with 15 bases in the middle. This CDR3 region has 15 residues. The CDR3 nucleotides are TGTGCCAGCTCACCTCCCAGGGGCGCCGGCTATGGCTACACCTTC. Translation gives CASSPPRGAGYGYTF.